The 27 T cell receptor beta chains below come from one sample, sequenced in a study of blood T cells in healthy people across ages. Then a second PCR, running about 6 to 12 cycles, was carried out with a sample-barcoded 5' primer and a J-beta primer mix. Each CDR3 protein gets one entry after TCRdb re-called the 5' RACE reads with MiXCR. The data contain 1.5 million to 1.9 million distinct CDR3 sequences, approximately 43% of them singletons. The sequencing input was blood. The receptors derive from a woman under 30 in good health.

The CDR3 loop reads CASIPVRGNTEAFF. The CDR3 nucleotides are TGTGCCAGCATCCCGGTCAGAGGAAACACTGAAGCTTTCTTT. The chain recombines TRBV6-2 or TRBV6-3 with TRBJ1-1; no definite D call. Trimming stripped 7 bases from V and 2 bases from J, with 14 bases between. Looked up from germline, CDR1 is MNHEY and CDR2 is SVGEGT. The CDR3 is made up of 14 amino acids.

The chain employs TRBV12-5 and TRBJ2-1; D is perhaps TRBD1 or TRBD2 (5 bases each). Germline values: CDR1 LGHNT, CDR2 FRNRAP. This CDR3 is 14 amino acids long. The ends were cut back, 6 bases at V and 3 bases at J, with 12 bases in the middle. The CDR3 loop is CASGPGPNYNEQFF. CDR3 bases: TGTGCTAGTGGACCGGGACCTAACTACAATGAGCAGTTCTTC.

V and J are TRBV5-5 and TRBJ1-2; unclear D gene. Trimming stripped 4 bases from V and 3 bases from J, with 10 bases between. Germline CDR1 reads SGHKS; CDR2 reads YYEKEE (reference sequence). The CDR3 totals 13 residues. CDR3 in amino acids: CASSRVEYYGYTF. The CDR3, as DNA: TGTGCCAGCAGCCGGGTCGAGTACTATGGCTACACCTTC. Using reference TRBV5-5 and TRBJ1-2 for the parts outside the CDR3, the full variable domain is DAGVTQSPTHLIKTRGQQVTLRCSPISGHKSVSWYQQVLGQGPQFIFQYYEKEERGRGNFPDRFSARQFPNYSSELNVNALLLGDSALYLCASSRVEYYGYTFGSGTRLTVV.

The chain combines TRBV19 with TRBJ1-4; D not certain. The CDR3 contains 12 residues. The V end lost 10 bases, the J end lost 11 bases, and 17 bases lay between the germline ends. The V gene's germline CDR1 is LNHDA and CDR2 SQIVND (reference sequence). CDR3 DNA: TGTGCCACCGAGGACCGGCTATGGAAACTGTTTTTT. Amino acid sequence: CATEDRLWKLFF.

The CDR3 DNA sequence: TGTGCCAGCACTACTCAGGCCGAGCGGGACCCTTTCGCAGATACGCAGTATTTT. This encodes CASTTQAERDPFADTQYF. The chain joins TRBV6-5 to TRBJ2-3; 7 nucleotides line up with TRBD2. Germline trimming cut 7 bases from V and 4 bases from J; bases unmatched to any gene: 20. From germline, CDR1 is MNHEY and CDR2 SVGAGI. The CDR3 runs to 18 residues.

This clonotype was recorded a few times. Written as DNA, the CDR3 is TGTGCCAGCATCTCAACAAGGGCGGGAGACATGGATGGCTACACCTTC. The encoded protein is CASISTRAGDMDGYTF. The rearrangement links TRBV7-9 to TRBJ1-2; D gene ambiguous. Germline V gene lookup returns CDR1 SEHNR and CDR2 FQNEAQ (reference sequence). The CDR3 sequence is 16 residues long. V was clipped by 7 bases and J by 6 bases, with 24 bases between them. Using reference TRBV7-9 and TRBJ1-2 for the parts outside the CDR3, the full variable domain is DTGVSQNPRHKITKRGQNVTFRCDPISEHNRLYWYRQTLGQGPEFLTYFQNEAQLEKSRLLSDRFSAERPKGSFSTLEIQRTEQGDSAMYLCASISTRAGDMDGYTFGSGTRLTVV.

The rearrangement uses TRBV20-1 and TRBJ2-1; D uncertain. Germline V lookup: CDR1 DFQATT, CDR2 SNEGSKA (reference sequence). V dropped 6 bases and J dropped 4 bases, with 13 bases sitting between them. This CDR3 has 13 amino acids. The CDR3 is CSAHWADYNEQFF. Written as DNA, the CDR3 is TGCAGTGCCCATTGGGCAGATTACAATGAGCAGTTCTTC.

The rearrangement links TRBV3-1 to TRBJ2-3; D possibly uses TRBD1 or TRBD2 (5 bases each). Germline lookup yields CDR1 LGHDT and CDR2 YNNKEL (reference sequence). V shed 5 bases and J shed 3 bases, with 18 bases lying between them. CDR3 length: 16 residues. The CDR3 nucleotides read TGTGCCAGCAGCTTGGCGTGGGGGAAGCAAACAGATACGCAGTATTTT. Residues: CASSLAWGKQTDTQYF.

This clonotype came up once. The CDR3 spells CASSYGTSGSYNEQYF. CDR3 DNA sequence: TGTGCCAGCAGTTACGGGACTAGCGGGAGTTACAATGAGCAGTACTTC. The chain is built from TRBV12-3 or TRBV12-4 and TRBJ2-1; 14 bases map to TRBD2. The end of the DNA aligns better with TRBJ2-7, so the J call may be wrong. The CDR3 spans 16 residues.

This clonotype showed up many times. J is TRBJ2-1 and V is TRBV2; TRBD2 matches 12 bases. From germline, CDR1 is SNHLY and CDR2 FYNNEI. Trimming cost V 7 bases and J 5 bases; bases outside gene matches: 6. The CDR3 is made up of 15 amino acids. In DNA form, the CDR3 reads TGTGCCAGCACACCGACTAGCGGGAGCAACAATGAGCAGTTCTTC. This translates into CASTPTSGSNNEQFF.

This clonotype was detected many times. The chain's CDR3 is CASSLVWSNHGYTF. The CDR3 DNA sequence: TGTGCCAGCAGTTTAGTCTGGTCAAATCATGGCTACACCTTC. This rearrangement joins TRBV12-3 or TRBV12-4 to TRBJ1-2; D not certain. With 1 base removed from V and 6 bases from J, the gap between germline ends came to 12 bases. This CDR3 spans 14 amino acids.

V usage is TRBV7-9 and J usage is TRBJ2-3, with a possible D match to TRBD1 (5 bases). Germline assignment: CDR1 SEHNR and CDR2 FQNEAQ (reference sequence). This CDR3 is built from 16 residues. V lost 5 bases and J 2 bases, leaving 17 bases between the germline ends. The CDR3 DNA reads TGTGCCAGCAGCGGCCGACAGAGACAGAACACAGATACGCAGTATTTT. It codes for CASSGRQRQNTDTQYF.

This clonotype was seen a handful of times. The junction departs from germline at one end; a sequencing error may be responsible. The chain recombines TRBV5-1 with TRBJ2-1; 14 bases align to TRBD2. Germline V gene data show CDR1 as SGHRS and CDR2 as YFSETQ. The CDR3 extends over 17 amino acids. The CDR3 spells CASSSQYGTSGSNEQVF. For the CDR3, the DNA is TGCGCCAGCAGCTCACAATACGGGACTAGCGGGAGCAATGAGCAGGTCTTC.

This clonotype came up a few times. V usage is TRBV4-3 and J usage is TRBJ1-1; 7 nucleotides agree with TRBD1. The CDR3 has 16 residues. Germline V CDR1 and CDR2: LGHNA, YSLEER. The trim removed 4 bases at V and 3 bases at J, leaving 11 bases unmatched. In DNA form, the CDR3 reads TGCGCCAGCAGCCGAGGTGGGACAGCATATTACACTGAAGCTTTCTTT. It specifies CASSRGGTAYYTEAFF.

The rearrangement links TRBV25-1 to TRBJ1-1; D is ambiguous. V was pared by 4 bases and J by 1 base, with 7 bases between. The CDR3 is made up of 13 amino acids. Germline values: CDR1 MGHDK, CDR2 SYGVNS. As DNA, the CDR3 is TGTGCCAGCAGTGGACCCTGGAACACTGAAGCTTTCTTT. Its protein is CASSGPWNTEAFF.

The table lists this clonotype with a count of one. The gene calls are TRBV7-2 and TRBJ1-2; 10 positions match TRBD1. Unmatched junction bases numbered 10, after V lost 2 bases and J lost 7 bases. The CDR3 totals 16 residues. CDR1 and CDR2 (germline): SGHTA, FQGNSA. The CDR3 is CASSLFFGTGVCGYTF. CDR3 bases: TGTGCCAGCAGCTTATTTTTTGGGACAGGGGTATGTGGCTACACCTTC.

This clonotype has a single count. The chain is built from TRBV7-9 and TRBJ1-2; D call uncertain. This CDR3 comprises 17 residues. Germline V gene lookup returns CDR1 SEHNR and CDR2 FQNEAQ (reference sequence). V was shortened by 0 bases and J by 4 bases, with 18 bases between the two germline ends. The CDR3, as DNA: TGTGCCAGCAGCTTAGCGGGAAGTGTAAGAGAACCCTATGGCTACACCTTC. It encodes CASSLAGSVREPYGYTF.

The chain is built from TRBV5-6 and TRBJ2-1; TRBD2 aligns across 8 bases. The V and J ends lost 4 bases and 2 bases, in that order; junction bases with no gene match: 5. This CDR3 is 15 amino acids long. Germline V gene data show CDR1 as SGHDT and CDR2 as YYEEEE. The CDR3 loop reads CASSRQRGTYNEQFF. CDR3 DNA sequence: TGTGCCAGCAGCCGTCAGCGGGGGACCTACAATGAGCAGTTCTTC.

The CDR3 coding sequence is TGTGCCAGCAGTCCCCACCCTGGGTATACGCAGTATTTT. As protein: CASSPHPGYTQYF. The rearrangement joins TRBV12-3 or TRBV12-4 to TRBJ2-3; D is uncertain. V was shortened by 5 bases and J by 7 bases, with 13 bases between the two germline ends. The CDR3 totals 13 residues.

This CDR3 reads CASRIGGGSYEQYF. In DNA, the CDR3 is TGTGCCAGCAGAATCGGGGGAGGATCCTACGAGCAGTACTTC. This chain uses TRBV6-2 or TRBV6-3 with TRBJ2-7; D is perhaps TRBD2 (6 bases). V was clipped by 6 bases and J by 1 base, with 13 bases between them. The CDR3 totals 14 residues. Germline CDR1 and CDR2: MNHEY and SVGEGT.

The chain links TRBV20-1 to TRBJ2-3; D might be TRBD2 (6 bases). The germline V and J ends were trimmed by 3 bases and 4 bases, with 14 bases remaining between them. The CDR3 runs 14 residues. The V gene's germline CDR1 is DFQATT and CDR2 SNEGSKA (reference sequence). CDR3 sequence reads: CSASMWERADTQYF. CDR3 coding DNA: TGCAGTGCTAGTATGTGGGAGCGGGCAGATACGCAGTATTTT.

This clonotype was counted between two and nine times. The J gene is TRBJ2-7, the V gene TRBV29-1, with TRBD1 identical over 9 bases. Germline-derived CDR1 and CDR2 are SQVTM and ANQGSEA. Trimming at V came to 5 bases and at J to 3 bases, leaving 8 bases not matched to a gene. This CDR3 comprises 14 residues. CDR3 region: CSVKRGDRDYEQYF. CDR3 nucleotide sequence: TGCAGCGTTAAGAGAGGGGACAGGGACTACGAGCAGTACTTC.

The chain employs TRBV29-1 and TRBJ2-3, with a possible D match to TRBD2 (5 bases). Looked up from germline, CDR1 is SQVTM and CDR2 is ANQGSEA. This CDR3 region has 14 residues. Trimming cost V 3 bases and J 3 bases, with 13 bases left between them. The CDR3 sequence: CSVDLRGDTDTQYF. The DNA of the CDR3 is TGCAGCGTTGATCTCCGGGGTGATACAGATACGCAGTATTTT.

There are many counts of this clonotype. A much more abundant neighbour one base away suggests this may be a read error. The gene calls are TRBV29-1 and TRBJ2-5; no firm D call. With 7 bases removed from V and 9 bases from J, the gap between germline ends came to 15 bases. The CDR3 has 11 residues. Germline values: CDR1 SQVTM, CDR2 ANQGSEA. This CDR3 is CSGVLTSAQYF. Written as DNA, the CDR3 is TGCAGCGGTGTCCTGACATCGGCCCAGTACTTC.

This clonotype was recorded many times. The chain couples TRBV6-6 to TRBJ1-2, with D unclear. The germline CDR1 and CDR2 sequences are MNHNY and SVGAGI (reference sequence). This CDR3 comprises 12 residues. V lost 4 bases and J 7 bases, leaving 10 bases between the germline ends. The CDR3 bases are TGTGCCAGCAGTTGGGGTTTAGGTGGCTACACCTTC. This sequence encodes CASSWGLGGYTF.

The chain employs TRBV2 and TRBJ1-5, with TRBD1 matching 7 bases. Germline lookup yields CDR1 SNHLY and CDR2 FYNNEI. The CDR3 consists of 15 residues. V shed 2 bases and J 6 bases; nucleotides not matched to a gene: 7. CDR3 in amino acids: CASSERQGGFQPQHF. As DNA, the CDR3 is TGTGCCAGCAGTGAAAGACAGGGAGGATTTCAGCCCCAGCATTTT. Looking up the rest from reference TRBV2 and TRBJ1-5 gives the full variable domain: EPEVTQTPSHQVTQMGQEVILRCVPISNHLYFYWYRQILGQKVEFLVSFYNNEISEKSEIFDDQFSVERPDGSNFTLKIRSTKLEDSAMYFCASSERQGGFQPQHFGDGTRLSIL.

This clonotype was seen more than once but under ten times. V and J are TRBV6-2 or TRBV6-3 and TRBJ1-2, with a weak D call TRBD1 (5 bases). There are 14 residues in the CDR3. CDR1 and CDR2 (germline): MNHEY, SVGEGT. The germline V and J ends were trimmed by 9 bases and 8 bases, with 22 bases remaining between them. CDR3 loop: CASQTSREYDGYTF. The CDR3 DNA reads as TGTGCCAGTCAAACTTCCAGGGAGTATGACGGCTACACCTTC.